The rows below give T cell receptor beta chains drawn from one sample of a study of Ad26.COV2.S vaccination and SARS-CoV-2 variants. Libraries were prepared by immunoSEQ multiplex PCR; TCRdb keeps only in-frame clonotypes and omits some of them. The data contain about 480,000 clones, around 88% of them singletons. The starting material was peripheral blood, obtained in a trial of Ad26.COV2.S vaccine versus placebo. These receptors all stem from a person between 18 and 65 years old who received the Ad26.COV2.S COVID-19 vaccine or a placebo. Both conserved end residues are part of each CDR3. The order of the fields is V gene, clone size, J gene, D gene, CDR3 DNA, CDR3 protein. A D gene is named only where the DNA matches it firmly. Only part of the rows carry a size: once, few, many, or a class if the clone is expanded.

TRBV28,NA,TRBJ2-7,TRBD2,TGTGCCAGCACACGTAGGCGGGGGTACCCCTACGAGCAGTACTTC,CASTRRRGYPYEQYF
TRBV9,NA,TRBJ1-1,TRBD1,TGTGCCAGCAGCTTCACCGGGACAGACACTGAAGCTTTCTTT,CASSFTGTDTEAFF
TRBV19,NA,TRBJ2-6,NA,TGTGCCAGTAGTACGAGGTCTGGGGCCAACGTCCTGACTTTC,CASSTRSGANVLTF
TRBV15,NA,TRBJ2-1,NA,TGTGCCACCAGCAGAGAACTAGCTGATAGCTCCTACAATGAGCAGTTCTTC,CATSRELADSSYNEQFF
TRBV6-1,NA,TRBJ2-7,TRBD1,TGTGCCAGCAGTGGGGCCTTAGGACAGGCTCGTCCGAAGCAGTACTTC,CASSGALGQARPKQYF
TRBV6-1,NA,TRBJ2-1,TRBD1,TGTGCCAGCAGTGATCGTTCGGGGACAGGGATCGGTGAGCAGTTCTTC,CASSDRSGTGIGEQFF
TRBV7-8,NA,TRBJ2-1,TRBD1,TGTGCCAGCAGCCTCATTAGAGGACAGGGGGCGGGTGAGCAGTTCTTC,CASSLIRGQGAGEQFF
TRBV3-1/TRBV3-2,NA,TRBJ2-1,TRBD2,TGTGCCAGCAGCCAAGCAAGGGCGGGAGGGTACAATGAGCAGTTCTTC,CASSQARAGGYNEQFF
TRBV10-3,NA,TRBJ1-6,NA,TGTGCCATCAGTCCGAGAGGGGAGAAACAGGCCGGATCACCCCTCCACTTT,CAISPRGEKQAGSPLHF
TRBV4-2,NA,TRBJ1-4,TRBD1,TGTGCCAGCAGCCAAGTTGAAACAGGGGGGGAAAAACTGTTTTTT,CASSQVETGGEKLFF
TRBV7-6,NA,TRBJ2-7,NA,TGTGCCAGCAGCTTAGCGGAGACGGGATCCTACGAGCAGTACTTC,CASSLAETGSYEQYF
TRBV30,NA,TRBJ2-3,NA,TGTGCCTGGAGGTACCAGAGCACAGATACGCAGTATTTT,CAWRYQSTDTQYF
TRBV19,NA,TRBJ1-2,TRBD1,TGTGCCAGTAGTCCTCTCGGGGGGACAGGCAACTATGGCTACACCTTC,CASSPLGGTGNYGYTF
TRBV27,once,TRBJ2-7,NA,TGTGCCAGCAGTTTGGACCCAGCCTACGAGCAGTACTTC,CASSLDPAYEQYF
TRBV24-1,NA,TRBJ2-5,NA,TGTGCCACCAGTGTACAGGGAAGGTACCAAGAGACCCAGTACTTC,CATSVQGRYQETQYF
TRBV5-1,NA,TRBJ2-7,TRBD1,TGCGCCAGCAGCCCGGGACAGGGGGGACGCTACGAGCAGTACTTC,CASSPGQGGRYEQYF
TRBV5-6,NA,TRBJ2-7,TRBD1,TGTGCCAGCAGCCGAACCGGGACAGGGAGGGAGCAGTACTTC,CASSRTGTGREQYF
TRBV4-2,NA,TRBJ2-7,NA,TGTGCCAGCAGCCTAGCCGGCAGTGATACGAAGCAGTACTTC,CASSLAGSDTKQYF
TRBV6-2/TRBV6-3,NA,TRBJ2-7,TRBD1,TGTGCCAGCAGTATCGGACAGGGCGCGTACTTC,CASSIGQGAYF
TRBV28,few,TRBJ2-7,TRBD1,TGTGCCAGCAGTAGACAGGGGGTCAGCTACGAGCAGTACTTC,CASSRQGVSYEQYF
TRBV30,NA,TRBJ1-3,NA,TGTGGGCTAGAAGCTGGAAACACCATATATTTT,CGLEAGNTIYF
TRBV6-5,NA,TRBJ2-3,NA,TGTGCCAGCAGGGCAAGGGGGGAGCGAGATACGCAGTATTTT,CASRARGERDTQYF
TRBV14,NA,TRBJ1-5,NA,TGTGCCAGCAGCCAAGGGGGCCGGCGGAATCAGCCCCAGCATTTT,CASSQGGRRNQPQHF
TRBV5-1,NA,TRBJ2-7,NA,TGCGCCAGCAGCCTGACAGCACCCTACGAGCAGTACTTC,CASSLTAPYEQYF
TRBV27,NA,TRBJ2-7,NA,TGTGCCAGCCGCGCGCAGGGGTCTCCTGACGAGCAGTACTTC,CASRAQGSPDEQYF
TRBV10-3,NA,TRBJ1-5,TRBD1,TGTGCCATCAGTGCGGCGGGACAGCGAGATCAGCCCCAGCATTTT,CAISAAGQRDQPQHF
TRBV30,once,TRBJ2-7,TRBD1,TGTGCCTGGAGGGGACCGGGACAGGGGTACTACGAGCAGTACTTC,CAWRGPGQGYYEQYF
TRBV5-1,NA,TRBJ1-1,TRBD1,TGCGCCAGCAGCCGAAACTCCGACCCGGGACAGGGGAATCCCAGCACTGAAGCTTTCTTT,CASSRNSDPGQGNPSTEAFF
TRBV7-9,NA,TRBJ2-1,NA,TGTGCCAGCAGCAGGACCCCGGGCAATGAGCAGTTCTTC,CASSRTPGNEQFF
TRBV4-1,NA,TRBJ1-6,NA,TGCGCCAGCAGCCAAGTGGGTGGCTTACCCCTCCACTTT,CASSQVGGLPLHF
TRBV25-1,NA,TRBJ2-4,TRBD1,TGTGCCAGCTCCGGACAGGGCGAAAACATTCAGTACTTC,CASSGQGENIQYF
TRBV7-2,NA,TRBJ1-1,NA,TGTGCCAGCAGCTACCGGCCTCCAGGGGAAGCTTTCTTT,CASSYRPPGEAFF
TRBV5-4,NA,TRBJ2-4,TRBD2,TGTGCCAGCAGGAATCAGCGGGAGCACATTCAGTACTTC,CASRNQREHIQYF
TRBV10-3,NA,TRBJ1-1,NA,TGTGCCATATCACAGGGCCGTGAAGCTTTCTTT,CAISQGREAFF
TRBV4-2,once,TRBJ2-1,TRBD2,TGTGCCAGCAGCCAAGAACTAGCGGGATCGGTTGAGCAGTTCTTC,CASSQELAGSVEQFF
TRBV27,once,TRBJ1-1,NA,TGTGCCAGTACACCCCCGAGAAGGGTGAACACTGAAGCTTTCTTT,CASTPPRRVNTEAFF
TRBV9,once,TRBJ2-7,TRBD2,TGTGCCAGCAGCGTAGGTGGAGCGGGAGGGCCTAACGAGCAGTACTTC,CASSVGGAGGPNEQYF
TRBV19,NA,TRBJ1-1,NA,TGTGCCAGTAGACTGACAGGTTGGAACACTGAAGCTTTCTTT,CASRLTGWNTEAFF
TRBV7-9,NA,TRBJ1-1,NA,TGTGCCAGCAGCTCCCCGGGACTCACTGAAGCTTTCTTT,CASSSPGLTEAFF
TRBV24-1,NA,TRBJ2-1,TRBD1,TGTGCCACCAGTGATTTGGACAGGGTCTATGAGCAGTTCTTC,CATSDLDRVYEQFF
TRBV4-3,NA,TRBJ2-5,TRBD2,TGCGCCAGCAGCCTCAGGCCTGGCGGGGGGGAGACCCAGTACTTC,CASSLRPGGGETQYF